A single sample is the source of the 17 T cell receptor beta chains below, sequenced in a study of response to subunit inactivated influenza vaccine. TCRdb ran MiXCR on the RT-PCR reads and lists one entry per CDR3 protein. Seen here are hundreds of thousands of distinct CDR3 sequences, approximately 15% observed once, and the top ten hold less than 9%. This material consisted of PBMCs from blood, taken 14 to 15 days before vaccination. The receptors stem from a man in his forties or fifties who received an inactivated influenza vaccine.

A few counts support this clonotype. This chain links TRBV4-3 with TRBJ2-6, with 7 positions matching TRBD1. Germline V gene data show CDR1 as LGHNA and CDR2 as YSLEER. The CDR3 sequence is 18 residues long. V trimming: 2 bases; J trimming: 1 base; junction bases outside the gene matches: 8. DNA for the CDR3: TGCGCCAGCAGCCAAACCGGGACAGCTGTTTCTGGGGCCAACGTCCTGACTTTC. Protein sequence: CASSQTGTAVSGANVLTF.

This clonotype was recorded a few times. The chain links TRBV20-1 to TRBJ2-2, with D perhaps given as TRBD1 or TRBD2 (7 bases each). Trimming left V 1 base short and J 6 bases short, with 12 bases between. This CDR3 spans 14 amino acids. Germline lookup yields CDR1 DFQATT and CDR2 SNEGSKA (reference sequence). The CDR3 DNA is TGCAGTGCTAGAGGACAGGGAGGGGCCGGGGAGCTGTTTTTT. This gives the protein CSARGQGGAGELFF.

This clonotype was picked up a small number of times. The chain has TRBV5-6 and TRBJ1-3, with TRBD1 identical over 7 bases. V shed 4 bases and J 0 bases; nucleotides not matched to a gene: 7. CDR1 SGHDT and CDR2 YYEEEE come from the germline V gene. This CDR3 contains 16 residues. This CDR3 is CASSRPGQRSGNTIYF. The CDR3 nucleotides read TGTGCCAGCAGCCGACCGGGACAGCGCTCTGGAAACACCATATATTTT.

The genes are TRBV7-8 and TRBJ2-3; 7 bases map to TRBD1. CDR1 is SGHVS and CDR2 is FQNEAQ in the germline V gene. The V gene end was trimmed by 5 bases and the J gene end by 6 bases; junction bases not matched to a gene: 8. The CDR3 length is 14 residues. CDR3 coding DNA: TGTGCCAGCAGCCCCTCGGGACAGACGGATACGCAGTATTTT. Its protein is CASSPSGQTDTQYF.

In its sample, this clonotype was seen many times. The V and J genes are TRBV12-3 or TRBV12-4 and TRBJ2-7, with 9 bases that match TRBD1. The V segment lost 6 bases and the J segment 6 bases; nucleotides outside the gene matches: 9. The CDR3 has 14 residues. Here the CDR3 DNA reads TGTGCCAGCAGCCCGGGGACAGGGTCTTTCGAGCAGTACTTC. This sequence encodes CASSPGTGSFEQYF.

The chain couples TRBV20-1 to TRBJ1-2; 9 nucleotides line up with TRBD1. The V gene end was trimmed by 6 bases and the J gene end by 4 bases; junction bases not matched to a gene: 15. This CDR3 contains 16 residues. Germline V gives CDR1 DFQATT, CDR2 SNEGSKA (reference sequence). The CDR3 reads CSAPGQGVPGSYGYTF. CDR3 nucleotide sequence: TGCAGTGCACCGGGACAGGGAGTGCCAGGGAGCTATGGCTACACCTTC.

This clonotype occurred many times. This sequence joins TRBV6-1 and TRBJ1-5, with unresolved D. V was trimmed by 6 bases and J by 9 bases, leaving 12 bases between them. Per germline, CDR1 MNHNS and CDR2 SASEGT. This CDR3 has 12 amino acids. The CDR3 sequence: CASRDGTSPQHF. DNA of the CDR3: TGTGCCAGCAGGGACGGAACGTCGCCCCAGCATTTT.

This clonotype was detected only a few times. The chain has TRBV20-1 and TRBJ2-1; 7 bases line up with TRBD1. The CDR3 covers 17 residues. V lost 0 bases and J lost 0; bases outside the gene matches: 8. The V gene's germline CDR1 is DFQATT and CDR2 SNEGSKA (reference sequence). CDR3 sequence (DNA): TGCAGTGCTAGAGATTCCACAGGGGAAAGCTCCTACAATGAGCAGTTCTTC. Protein sequence: CSARDSTGESSYNEQFF.

The genes are TRBV5-6 and TRBJ1-4; D gene unclear. Looked up from germline, CDR1 is SGHDT and CDR2 is YYEEEE. Trimming removed 0 bases from V and 0 bases from J, with 6 bases in between. CDR3 length equals 15 residues. In nucleotides, the CDR3 is TGTGCCAGCAGCTTGGACGAAGCAACTAATGAAAAACTGTTTTTT. It codes for CASSLDEATNEKLFF.

This clonotype has more than one count but fewer than ten. The chain recombines TRBV6-5 with TRBJ1-4, with D possibly TRBD1 on 5 matching bases. The CDR3 is 19 residues long. Trimming pared 2 bases from V and 0 bases from J, leaving 19 bases between. Germline V gene lookup returns CDR1 MNHEY and CDR2 SVGAGI. The CDR3 protein is CASSYQHRMGEATNEKLFF. The CDR3 nucleotides are TGTGCCAGCAGTTACCAACACCGGATGGGGGAAGCAACTAATGAAAAACTGTTTTTT.

The chain uses TRBV5-1 and TRBJ1-4, with D unresolved. The ends were cut back, 4 bases at V and 7 bases at J, with 14 bases in the middle. CDR3 length equals 14 residues. Germline V gene data show CDR1 as SGHRS and CDR2 as YFSETQ. CDR3 loop: CASSPGGPGEKLFF. Here the CDR3 DNA reads TGCGCCAGCAGCCCCGGAGGCCCGGGTGAAAAACTGTTTTTT. Full variable domain (remainder filled in from reference TRBV5-1 and TRBJ1-4): KAGVTQTPRYLIKTRGQQVTLSCSPISGHRSVSWYQQTPGQGLQFLFEYFSETQRNKGNFPGRFSGRQFSNSRSEMNVSTLELGDSALYLCASSPGGPGEKLFFGSGTQLSVL.

The chain uses TRBV3-1 and TRBJ2-5; D not certain. CDR3 length: 13 amino acids. Trimming took off 5 bases at V and 2 bases at J, with 9 bases between the two ends. Germline-derived CDR1 and CDR2 are LGHDT and YNNKEL (reference sequence). The DNA for the CDR3 is TGTGCCAGCAGCGGCAGTCTTCAAGAGACCCAGTACTTC. Amino acids: CASSGSLQETQYF.

The rearrangement uses TRBV7-2 and TRBJ2-1; 10 positions match TRBD1. Germline assignment: CDR1 SGHTA and CDR2 FQGNSA. With 4 bases clipped from V and 8 bases from J, the junction kept 5 bases outside the gene matches. This CDR3 region has 14 residues. CDR3 loop: CASSSDRGVDEQFF. CDR3 DNA: TGTGCCAGCAGCTCGGACAGGGGGGTAGATGAGCAGTTCTTC.

Only a few counts were recorded for this clonotype. The chain uses TRBV7-9 and TRBJ1-3; TRBD1 might be the D (5 bases). The CDR3 covers 17 residues. V was clipped by 5 bases and J by 0 bases, with 17 bases between them. CDR1 and CDR2 from the germline V gene are SEHNR and FQNEAQ (reference sequence). As DNA, the CDR3 is TGTGCCAGCAGCCTACCGGGGGAGGGAAGCTCTGGAAACACCATATATTTT. Translating gives CASSLPGEGSSGNTIYF.

This sequence joins TRBV30 and TRBJ2-2; D ambiguous. Deletions cut 0 bases from V and 3 bases from J, with 11 bases between. The CDR3 extends over 15 amino acids. CDR1 and CDR2 (germline): GTSNPN, SVGIG (reference sequence). This CDR3 is CAWSVGRTYTGELFF. CDR3 coding DNA: TGTGCCTGGAGTGTGGGCAGAACTTACACCGGGGAGCTGTTTTTT.

This clonotype was seen a few times. This chain links TRBV5-1 with TRBJ2-3; tentative D call: TRBD2 (6 bases). Between the trimmed V and J ends, which lost 3 bases and 5 bases, there was a span of 22 bases. Germline CDR1 reads SGHRS; CDR2 reads YFSETQ. The CDR3 has 17 amino acids. For the CDR3, the DNA is TGCGCCAGCAGCTACGGGTGGAGGGTTGGCTTTTTAGATACGCAGTATTTT. This gives the protein CASSYGWRVGFLDTQYF. Using reference TRBV5-1 and TRBJ2-3 for the parts outside the CDR3, the full variable domain is KAGVTQTPRYLIKTRGQQVTLSCSPISGHRSVSWYQQTPGQGLQFLFEYFSETQRNKGNFPGRFSGRQFSNSRSEMNVSTLELGDSALYLCASSYGWRVGFLDTQYFGPGTRLTVL.

The chain joins TRBV20-1 to TRBJ2-7; no clear D gene. This CDR3 has 12 residues. Trimming took 3 bases from V and 3 from J, leaving 9 bases between them. In germline, CDR1 is DFQATT, CDR2 SNEGSKA (reference sequence). The CDR3 DNA sequence: TGCAGTGCTAGTCAGGCTAACTACGAGCAGTACTTC. Translation gives CSASQANYEQYF.